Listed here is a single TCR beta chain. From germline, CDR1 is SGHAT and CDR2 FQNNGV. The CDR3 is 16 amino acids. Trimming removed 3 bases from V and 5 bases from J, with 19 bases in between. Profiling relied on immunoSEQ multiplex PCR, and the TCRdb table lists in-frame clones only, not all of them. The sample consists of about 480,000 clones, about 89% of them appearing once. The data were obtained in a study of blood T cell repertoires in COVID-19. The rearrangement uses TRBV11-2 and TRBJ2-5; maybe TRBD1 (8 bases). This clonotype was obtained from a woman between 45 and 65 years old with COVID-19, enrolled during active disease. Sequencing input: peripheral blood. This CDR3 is CASSLIGQGGWETQYF. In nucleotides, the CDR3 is TGTGCCAGCAGCTTGATAGGACAGGGAGGGTGGGAGACCCAGTACTTC.